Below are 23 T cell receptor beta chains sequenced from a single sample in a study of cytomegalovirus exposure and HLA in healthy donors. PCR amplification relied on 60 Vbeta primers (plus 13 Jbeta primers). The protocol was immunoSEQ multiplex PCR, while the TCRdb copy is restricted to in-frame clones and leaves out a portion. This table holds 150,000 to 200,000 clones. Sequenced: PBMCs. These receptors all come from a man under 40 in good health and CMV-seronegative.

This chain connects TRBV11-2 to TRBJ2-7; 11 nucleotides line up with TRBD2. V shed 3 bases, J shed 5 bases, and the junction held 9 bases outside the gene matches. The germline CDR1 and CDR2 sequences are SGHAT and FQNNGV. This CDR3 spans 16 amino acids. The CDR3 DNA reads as TGTGCCAGCAGCTTGCGGCTAGCGGGAGGTGCCGACGAGCAGTACTTC. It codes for CASSLRLAGGADEQYF.

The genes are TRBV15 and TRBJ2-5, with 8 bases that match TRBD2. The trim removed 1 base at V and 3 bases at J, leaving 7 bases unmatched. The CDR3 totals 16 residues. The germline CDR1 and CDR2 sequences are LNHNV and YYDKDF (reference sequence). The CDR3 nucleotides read TGTGCCACCAGCAGAGGAACTAGCGGAGGGGAAGAGACCCAGTACTTC. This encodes CATSRGTSGGEETQYF.

For the CDR3, the DNA is TGTGCCAGCAGTGACCGACTAGCCGGCGAGACCCAGTACTTC. It yields the protein CASSDRLAGETQYF. This chain links TRBV2 with TRBJ2-5; 7 nucleotides line up with TRBD2. V trimming: 3 bases; J trimming: 5 bases; junction bases outside the gene matches: 6. Germline CDR1 is SNHLY and CDR2 is FYNNEI. CDR3 size: 14 residues.

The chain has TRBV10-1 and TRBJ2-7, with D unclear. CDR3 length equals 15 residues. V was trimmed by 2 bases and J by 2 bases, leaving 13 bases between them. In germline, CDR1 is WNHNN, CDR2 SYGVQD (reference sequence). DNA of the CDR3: TGCGCCAGCAGTGAGGCAACAGTGCCCCCCTACGAGCAGTACTTC. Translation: CASSEATVPPYEQYF.

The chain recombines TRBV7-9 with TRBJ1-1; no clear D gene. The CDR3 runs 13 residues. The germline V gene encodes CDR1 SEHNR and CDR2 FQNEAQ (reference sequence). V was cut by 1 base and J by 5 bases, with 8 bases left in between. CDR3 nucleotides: TGTGCCAGCAGCTTAGGCGAGCGAACTGAAGCTTTCTTT. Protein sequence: CASSLGERTEAFF.

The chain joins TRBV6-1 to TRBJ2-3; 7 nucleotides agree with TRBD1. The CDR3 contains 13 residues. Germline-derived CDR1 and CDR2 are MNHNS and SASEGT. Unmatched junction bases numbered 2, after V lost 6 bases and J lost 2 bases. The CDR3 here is CASSRGFTDTQYF. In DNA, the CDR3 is TGTGCCAGCAGCAGGGGGTTCACAGATACGCAGTATTTT.

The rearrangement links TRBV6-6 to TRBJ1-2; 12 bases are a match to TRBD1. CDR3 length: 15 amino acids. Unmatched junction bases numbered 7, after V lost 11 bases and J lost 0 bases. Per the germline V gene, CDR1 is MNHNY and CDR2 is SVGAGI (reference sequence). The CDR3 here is CAVGTGGAPNYGYTF. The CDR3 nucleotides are TGTGCCGTGGGGACAGGGGGCGCCCCTAACTATGGCTACACCTTC.

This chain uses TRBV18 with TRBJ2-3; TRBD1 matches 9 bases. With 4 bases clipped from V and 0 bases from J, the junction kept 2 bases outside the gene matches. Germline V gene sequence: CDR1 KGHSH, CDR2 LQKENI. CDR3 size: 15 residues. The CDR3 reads CASSLTGGSTDTQYF. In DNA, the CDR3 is TGTGCCAGCTCACTGACAGGGGGAAGCACAGATACGCAGTATTTT.

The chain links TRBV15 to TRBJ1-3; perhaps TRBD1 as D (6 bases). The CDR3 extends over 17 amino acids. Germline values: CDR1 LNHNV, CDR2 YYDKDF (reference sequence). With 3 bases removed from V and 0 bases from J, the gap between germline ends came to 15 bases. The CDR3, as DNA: TGTGCCACCAGCAGCGAAAATACAGGGCTCTCTGGAAACACCATATATTTT. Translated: CATSSENTGLSGNTIYF.

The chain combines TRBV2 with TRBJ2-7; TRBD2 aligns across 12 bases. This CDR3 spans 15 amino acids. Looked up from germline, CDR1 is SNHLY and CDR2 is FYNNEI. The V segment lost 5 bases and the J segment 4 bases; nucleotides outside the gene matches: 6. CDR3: CASSQLAGGKYEQYF. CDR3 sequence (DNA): TGTGCCAGCAGTCAACTAGCGGGAGGAAAGTACGAGCAGTACTTC.

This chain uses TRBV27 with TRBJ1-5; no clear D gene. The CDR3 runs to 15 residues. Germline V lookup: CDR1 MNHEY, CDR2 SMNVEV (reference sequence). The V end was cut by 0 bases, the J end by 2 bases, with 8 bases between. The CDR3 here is CASSLSVSGNQPQHF. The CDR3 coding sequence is TGTGCCAGCAGTTTATCCGTCTCGGGCAATCAGCCCCAGCATTTT.

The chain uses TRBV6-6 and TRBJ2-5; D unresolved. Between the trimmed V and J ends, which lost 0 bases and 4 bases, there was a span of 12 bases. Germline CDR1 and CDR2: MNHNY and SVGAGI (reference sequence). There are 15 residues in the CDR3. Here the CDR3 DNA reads TGTGCCAGCAGTTACTCGAACTTCCGGGTAGAGACCCAGTACTTC. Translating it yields CASSYSNFRVETQYF.

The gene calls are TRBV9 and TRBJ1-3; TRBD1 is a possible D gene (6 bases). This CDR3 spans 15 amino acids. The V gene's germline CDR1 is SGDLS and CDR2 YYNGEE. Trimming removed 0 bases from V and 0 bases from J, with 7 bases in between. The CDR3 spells CASSVEGGSGNTIYF. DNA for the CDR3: TGTGCCAGCAGCGTAGAAGGGGGCTCTGGAAACACCATATATTTT.

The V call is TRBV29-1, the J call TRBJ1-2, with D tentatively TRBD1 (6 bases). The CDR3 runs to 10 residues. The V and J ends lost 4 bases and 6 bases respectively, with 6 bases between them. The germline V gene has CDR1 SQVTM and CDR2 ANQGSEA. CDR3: CSVGQDGYTF. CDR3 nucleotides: TGCAGCGTTGGACAGGATGGCTACACCTTC.

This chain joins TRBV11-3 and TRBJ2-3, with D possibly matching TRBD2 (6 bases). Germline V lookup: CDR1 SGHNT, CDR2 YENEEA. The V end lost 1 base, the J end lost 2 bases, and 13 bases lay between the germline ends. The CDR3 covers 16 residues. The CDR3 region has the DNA TGTGCCAGCAGCTTAGTCCTAGCGTCGGCCACAGATACGCAGTATTTT. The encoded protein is CASSLVLASATDTQYF.

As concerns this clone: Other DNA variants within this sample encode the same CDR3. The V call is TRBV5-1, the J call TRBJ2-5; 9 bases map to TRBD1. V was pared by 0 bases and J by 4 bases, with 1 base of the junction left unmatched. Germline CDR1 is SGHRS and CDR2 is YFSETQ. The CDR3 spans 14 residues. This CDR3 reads CASSLGQGGETQYF. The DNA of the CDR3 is TGCGCCAGCAGCTTGGGACAGGGGGGAGAGACCCAGTACTTC.

CDR3 nucleotide sequence: TGCAGCGTTGAGTCAGGCAGGGGTTACGAGCAGTACTTC. It encodes CSVESGRGYEQYF. J is TRBJ2-7 and V is TRBV29-1; D might be TRBD1 (6 bases). Trimming stripped 3 bases from V and 4 bases from J, with 13 bases between. Germline lookup yields CDR1 SQVTM and CDR2 ANQGSEA. The CDR3 is made up of 13 amino acids.

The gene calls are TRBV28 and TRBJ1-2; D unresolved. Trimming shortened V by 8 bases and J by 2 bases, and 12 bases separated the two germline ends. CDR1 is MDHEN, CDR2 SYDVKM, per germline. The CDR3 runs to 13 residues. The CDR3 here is CASRPPGNYGYTF. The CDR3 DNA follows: TGTGCCAGCCGACCCCCCGGGAACTATGGCTACACCTTC.

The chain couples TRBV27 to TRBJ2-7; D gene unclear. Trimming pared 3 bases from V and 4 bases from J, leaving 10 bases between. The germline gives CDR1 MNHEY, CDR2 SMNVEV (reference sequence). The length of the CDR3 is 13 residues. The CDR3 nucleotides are TGTGCCAGCAGTTTGGCGGCTTCATACGAGCAGTACTTC. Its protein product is CASSLAASYEQYF.

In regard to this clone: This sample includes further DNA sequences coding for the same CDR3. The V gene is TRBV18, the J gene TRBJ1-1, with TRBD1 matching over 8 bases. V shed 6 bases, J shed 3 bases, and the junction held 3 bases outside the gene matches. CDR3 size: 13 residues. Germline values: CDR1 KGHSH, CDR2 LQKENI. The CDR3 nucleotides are TGTGCCAGCTCCCCGACAGGGGACACTGAAGCTTTCTTT. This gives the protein CASSPTGDTEAFF.

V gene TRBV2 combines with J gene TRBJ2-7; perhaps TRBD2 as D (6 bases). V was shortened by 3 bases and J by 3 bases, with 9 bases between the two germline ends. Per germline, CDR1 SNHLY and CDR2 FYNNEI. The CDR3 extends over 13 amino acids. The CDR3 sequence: CASSDGTFYEQYF. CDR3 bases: TGTGCCAGCAGTGATGGGACTTTCTACGAGCAGTACTTC.

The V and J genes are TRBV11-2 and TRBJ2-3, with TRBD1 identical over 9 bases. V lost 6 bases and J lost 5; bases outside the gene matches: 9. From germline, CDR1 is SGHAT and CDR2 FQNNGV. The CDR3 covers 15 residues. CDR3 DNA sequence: TGTGCCAGCAGTTCTACAGGGGGCACAGGAGATACGCAGTATTTT. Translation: CASSSTGGTGDTQYF. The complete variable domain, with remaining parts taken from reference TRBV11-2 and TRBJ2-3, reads EAGVAQSPRYKIIEKRQSVAFWCNPISGHATLYWYQQILGQGPKLLIQFQNNGVVDDSQLPKDRFSAERLKGVDSTLKIQPAKLEDSAVYLCASSSTGGTGDTQYFGPGTRLTVL.

The CDR3 region has the DNA TGTGCCAGCAGCTCTCGTGTCCCAGAGACCCAGTACTTC. Translation gives CASSSRVPETQYF. The V gene is TRBV11-2, the J gene TRBJ2-5; D is unclear. The CDR3 extends over 13 amino acids. Germline CDR1 SGHAT, CDR2 FQNNGV. V was shortened by 4 bases and J by 4 bases, with 10 bases between the two germline ends.